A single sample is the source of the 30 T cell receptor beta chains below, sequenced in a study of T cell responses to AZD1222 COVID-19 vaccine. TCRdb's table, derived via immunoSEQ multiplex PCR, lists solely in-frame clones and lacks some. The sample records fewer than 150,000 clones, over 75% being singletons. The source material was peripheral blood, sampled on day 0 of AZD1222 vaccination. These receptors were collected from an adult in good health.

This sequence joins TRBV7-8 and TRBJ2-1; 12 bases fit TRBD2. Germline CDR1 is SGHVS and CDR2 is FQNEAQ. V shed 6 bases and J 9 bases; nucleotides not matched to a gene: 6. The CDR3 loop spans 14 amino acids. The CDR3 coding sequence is TGTGCCAGCAGTTCCCCGGGACTAGCGGGTGAGCAGTTCTTC. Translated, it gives CASSSPGLAGEQFF. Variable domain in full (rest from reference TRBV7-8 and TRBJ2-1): GAGVSQSPRYKVAKRGQDVALRCDPISGHVSLFWYQQALGQGPEFLTYFQNEAQLDKSGLPSDRFFAERPEGSVSTLKIQRTQQEDSAVYLCASSSPGLAGEQFFGPGTRLTVL.

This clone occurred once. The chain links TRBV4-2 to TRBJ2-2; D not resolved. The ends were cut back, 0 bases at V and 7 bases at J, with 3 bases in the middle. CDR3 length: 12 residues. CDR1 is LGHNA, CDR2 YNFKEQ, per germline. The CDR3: CASSQEHGELFF. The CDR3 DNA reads TGTGCCAGCAGCCAAGAGCACGGGGAGCTGTTTTTT.

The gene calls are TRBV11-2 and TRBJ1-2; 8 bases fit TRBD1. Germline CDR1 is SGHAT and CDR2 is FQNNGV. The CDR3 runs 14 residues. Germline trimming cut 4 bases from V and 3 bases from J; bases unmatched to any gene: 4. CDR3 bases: TGTGCCAGCAGCTCATCGACAGGGGACTATGGCTACACCTTC. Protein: CASSSSTGDYGYTF.

This CDR3 is CASTLTSVGTDTQYF. CDR3 nucleotide sequence: TGTGCCAGCACTTTGACTAGCGTTGGCACAGATACGCAGTATTTT. The chain employs TRBV2 and TRBJ2-3, with TRBD2 matching 8 bases. The germline V gene encodes CDR1 SNHLY and CDR2 FYNNEI. This CDR3 region has 15 residues. With V trimmed by 7 bases and J by 1 base, 7 bases remained unmatched.

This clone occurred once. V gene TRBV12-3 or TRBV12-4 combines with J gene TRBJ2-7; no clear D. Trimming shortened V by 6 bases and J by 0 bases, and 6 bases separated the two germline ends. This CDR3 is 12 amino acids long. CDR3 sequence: CASSVVSYEQYF. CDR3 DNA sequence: TGTGCCAGCAGCGTGGTCTCCTACGAGCAGTACTTC.

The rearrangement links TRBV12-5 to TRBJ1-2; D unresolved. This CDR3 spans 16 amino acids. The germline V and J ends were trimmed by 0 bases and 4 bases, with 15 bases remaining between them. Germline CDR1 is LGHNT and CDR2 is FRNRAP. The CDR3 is CASGLVLRGSVYGYTF. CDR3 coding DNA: TGTGCTAGTGGTTTGGTACTAAGAGGGTCCGTCTATGGCTACACCTTC.

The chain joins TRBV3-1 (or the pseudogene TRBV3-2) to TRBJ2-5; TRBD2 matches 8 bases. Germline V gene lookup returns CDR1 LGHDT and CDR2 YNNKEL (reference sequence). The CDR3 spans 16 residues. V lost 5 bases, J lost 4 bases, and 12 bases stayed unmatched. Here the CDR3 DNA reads TGTGCCAGCAGCGAAAACTTCGGGGGGGCGGGAGAGACCCAGTACTTC. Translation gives CASSENFGGAGETQYF.

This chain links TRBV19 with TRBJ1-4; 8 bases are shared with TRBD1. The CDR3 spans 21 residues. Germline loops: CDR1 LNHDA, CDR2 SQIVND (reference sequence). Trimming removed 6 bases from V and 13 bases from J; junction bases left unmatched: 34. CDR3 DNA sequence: TGTGCCAGTAGCCGGGTTCCGGGACAGGTGGTTGGAGGCACCCTCGGAGGGCGACTGTTTTTT. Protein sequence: CASSRVPGQVVGGTLGGRLFF. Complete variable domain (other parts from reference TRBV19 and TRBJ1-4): DGGITQSPKYLFRKEGQNVTLSCEQNLNHDAMYWYRQDPGQGLRLIYYSQIVNDFQKGDIAEGYSVSREKKESFPLTVTSAQKNPTAFYLCASSRVPGQVVGGTLGGRLFFGSGTQLSVL.

CDR3 sequence: CASRPPGQGGGYTF. The CDR3 DNA reads as TGTGCCAGCAGACCCCCGGGACAGGGGGGTGGCTACACCTTC. V usage is TRBV6-5 and J usage is TRBJ1-2; the match to TRBD1 covers 11 bases. J was trimmed by 7 bases and V by 6 bases; bases with no gene match: 7. The CDR3 is 14 amino acids. Germline loops: CDR1 MNHEY, CDR2 SVGAGI.

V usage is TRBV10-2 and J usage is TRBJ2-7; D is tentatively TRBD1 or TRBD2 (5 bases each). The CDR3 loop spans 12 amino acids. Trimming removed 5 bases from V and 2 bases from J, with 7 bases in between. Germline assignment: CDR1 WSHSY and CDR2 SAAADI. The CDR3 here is CASSQGAYEQYF. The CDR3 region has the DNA TGCGCCAGCAGTCAGGGAGCCTACGAGCAGTACTTC.

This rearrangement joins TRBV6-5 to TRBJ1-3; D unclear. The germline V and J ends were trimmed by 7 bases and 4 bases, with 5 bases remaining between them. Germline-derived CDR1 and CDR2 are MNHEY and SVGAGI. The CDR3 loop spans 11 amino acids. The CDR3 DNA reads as TGTGCCAGCAAAGAAGGAAACACCATATATTTT. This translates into CASKEGNTIYF.

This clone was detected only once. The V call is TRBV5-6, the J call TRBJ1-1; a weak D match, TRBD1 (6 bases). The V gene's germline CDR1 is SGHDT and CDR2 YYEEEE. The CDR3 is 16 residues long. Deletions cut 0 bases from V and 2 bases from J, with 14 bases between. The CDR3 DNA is TGTGCCAGCAGCTTGGGGCCCTGGACAGACAACACTGAAGCTTTCTTT. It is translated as CASSLGPWTDNTEAFF.

The CDR3 nucleotides read TGTGCCAGCAGCTTAGGGGCCCACGGCGAGCAGTACTTC. Its protein product is CASSLGAHGEQYF. The gene calls are TRBV11-3 and TRBJ2-7; unclear D gene. In germline, CDR1 is SGHNT, CDR2 YENEEA. V dropped 1 base and J dropped 6 bases, with 10 bases sitting between them. The CDR3 is 13 amino acids. Together with reference TRBV11-3 and TRBJ2-7, the CDR3 gives the full variable domain: EAGVVQSPRYKIIEKKQPVAFWCNPISGHNTLYWYLQNLGQGPELLIRYENEEAVDDSQLPKDRFSAERLKGVDSTLKIQPAELGDSAVYLCASSLGAHGEQYFGPGTRLTVT.

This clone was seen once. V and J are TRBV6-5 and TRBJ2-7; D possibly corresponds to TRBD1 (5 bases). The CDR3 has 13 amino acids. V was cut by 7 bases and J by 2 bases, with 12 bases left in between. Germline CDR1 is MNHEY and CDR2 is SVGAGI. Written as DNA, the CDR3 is TGTGCCAGCAATGGACAACCAACCTACGAGCAGTACTTC. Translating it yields CASNGQPTYEQYF.

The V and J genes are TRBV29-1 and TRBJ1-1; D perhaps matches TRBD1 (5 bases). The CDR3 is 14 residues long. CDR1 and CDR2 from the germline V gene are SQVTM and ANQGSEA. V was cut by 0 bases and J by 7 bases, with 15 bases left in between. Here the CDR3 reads CSVEELPGQHEAFF. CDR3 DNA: TGCAGCGTTGAAGAGCTACCAGGGCAGCATGAAGCTTTCTTT.

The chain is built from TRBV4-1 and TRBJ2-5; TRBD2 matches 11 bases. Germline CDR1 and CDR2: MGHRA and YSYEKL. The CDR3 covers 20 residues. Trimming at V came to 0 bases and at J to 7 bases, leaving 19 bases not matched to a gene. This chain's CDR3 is CASSQDVVGLSSGGSGTQYF. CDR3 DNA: TGCGCCAGCAGCCAAGATGTCGTCGGGTTGTCTAGCGGGGGGTCCGGGACCCAGTACTTC.

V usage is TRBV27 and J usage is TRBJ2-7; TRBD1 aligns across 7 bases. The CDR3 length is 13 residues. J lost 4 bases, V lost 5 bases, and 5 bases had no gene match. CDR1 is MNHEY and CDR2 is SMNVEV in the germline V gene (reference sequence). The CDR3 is CASSPGTAYEQYF. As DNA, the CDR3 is TGTGCCAGCAGTCCTGGGACAGCGTACGAGCAGTACTTC.

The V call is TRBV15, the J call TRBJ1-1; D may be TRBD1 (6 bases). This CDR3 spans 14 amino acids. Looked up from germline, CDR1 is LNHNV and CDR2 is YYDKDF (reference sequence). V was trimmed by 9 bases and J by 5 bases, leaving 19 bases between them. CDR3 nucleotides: TGTGCCACGTGGGGGGCAGGGGAGATGACTGAAGCTTTCTTT. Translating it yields CATWGAGEMTEAFF. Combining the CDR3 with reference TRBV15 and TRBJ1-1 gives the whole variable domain DAMVIQNPRYQVTQFGKPVTLSCSQTLNHNVMYWYQQKSSQAPKLLFHYYDKDFNNEADTPDNFQSRRPNTSFCFLDIRSPGLGDTAMYLCATWGAGEMTEAFFGQGTRLTVV.

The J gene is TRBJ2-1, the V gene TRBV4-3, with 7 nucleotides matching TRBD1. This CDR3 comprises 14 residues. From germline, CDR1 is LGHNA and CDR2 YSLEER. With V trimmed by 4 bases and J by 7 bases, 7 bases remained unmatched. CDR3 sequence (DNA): TGCGCCAGCAGCCCCGGGACAGAACTTAATGAGCAGTTCTTC. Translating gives CASSPGTELNEQFF.

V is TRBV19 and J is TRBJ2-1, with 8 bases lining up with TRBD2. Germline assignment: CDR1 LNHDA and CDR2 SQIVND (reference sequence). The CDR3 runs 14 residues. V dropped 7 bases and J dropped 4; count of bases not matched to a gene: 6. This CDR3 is CASKAGGPYNEQFF. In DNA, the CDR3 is TGTGCCAGTAAGGCGGGGGGACCTTACAATGAGCAGTTCTTC.

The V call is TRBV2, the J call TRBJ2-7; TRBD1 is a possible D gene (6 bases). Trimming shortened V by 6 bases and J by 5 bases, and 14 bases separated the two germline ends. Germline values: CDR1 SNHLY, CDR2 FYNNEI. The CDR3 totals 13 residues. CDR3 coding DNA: TGTGCCAGCAGGGGGGACATACGGGACGAGCAGTACTTC. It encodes CASRGDIRDEQYF.

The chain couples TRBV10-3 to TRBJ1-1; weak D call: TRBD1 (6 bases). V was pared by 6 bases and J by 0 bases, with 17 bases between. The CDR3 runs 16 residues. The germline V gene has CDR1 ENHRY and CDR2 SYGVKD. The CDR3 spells CAIRPGTLGLNTEAFF. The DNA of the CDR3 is TGTGCCATCAGACCTGGGACATTGGGTTTGAACACTGAAGCTTTCTTT.

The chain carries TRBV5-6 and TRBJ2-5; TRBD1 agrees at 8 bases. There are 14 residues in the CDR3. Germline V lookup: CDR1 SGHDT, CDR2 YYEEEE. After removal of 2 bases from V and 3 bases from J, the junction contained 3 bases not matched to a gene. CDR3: CASSLLTGEETQYF. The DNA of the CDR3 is TGTGCCAGCAGCTTATTGACAGGGGAAGAGACCCAGTACTTC.

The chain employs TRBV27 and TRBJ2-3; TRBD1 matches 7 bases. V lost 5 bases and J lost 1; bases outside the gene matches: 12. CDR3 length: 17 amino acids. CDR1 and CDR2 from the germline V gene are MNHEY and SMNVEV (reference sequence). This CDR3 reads CASSPSLRQGGTDTQYF. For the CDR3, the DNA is TGTGCCAGCAGTCCCTCCCTCCGACAGGGTGGCACAGATACGCAGTATTTT.

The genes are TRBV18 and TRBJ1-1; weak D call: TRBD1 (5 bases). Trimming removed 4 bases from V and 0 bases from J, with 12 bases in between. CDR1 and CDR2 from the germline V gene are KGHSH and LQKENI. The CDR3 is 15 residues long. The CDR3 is CASSHRDGMNTEAFF. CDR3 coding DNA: TGTGCCAGCTCACACCGGGACGGAATGAACACTGAAGCTTTCTTT.

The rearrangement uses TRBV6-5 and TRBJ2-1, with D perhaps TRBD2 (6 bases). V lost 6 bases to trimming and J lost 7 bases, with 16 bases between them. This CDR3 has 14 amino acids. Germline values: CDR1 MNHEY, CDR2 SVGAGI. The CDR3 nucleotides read TGTGCCAGCAGCTTGCGGGACGGAATAAATGAGCAGTTCTTC. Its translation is CASSLRDGINEQFF.

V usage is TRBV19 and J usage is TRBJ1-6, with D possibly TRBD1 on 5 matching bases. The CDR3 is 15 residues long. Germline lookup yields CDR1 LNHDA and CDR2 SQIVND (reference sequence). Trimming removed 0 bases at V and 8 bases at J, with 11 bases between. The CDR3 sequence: CASSIDLRGDSPLHF. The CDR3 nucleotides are TGTGCCAGTAGTATAGATCTAAGGGGTGATTCACCCCTCCACTTT.

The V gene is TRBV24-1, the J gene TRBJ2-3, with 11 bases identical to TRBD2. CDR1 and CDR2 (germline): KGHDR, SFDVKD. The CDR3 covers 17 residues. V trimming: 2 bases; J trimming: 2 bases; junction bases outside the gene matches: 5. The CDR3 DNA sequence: TGTGCCACCAGTGATTCCCTAGCGGGGGGAAACACAGATACGCAGTATTTT. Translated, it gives CATSDSLAGGNTDTQYF.

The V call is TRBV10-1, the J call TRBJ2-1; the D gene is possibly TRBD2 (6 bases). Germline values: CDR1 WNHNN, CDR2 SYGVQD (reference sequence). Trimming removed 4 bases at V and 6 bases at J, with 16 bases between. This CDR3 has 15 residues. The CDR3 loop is CASSGSHGTANEQFF. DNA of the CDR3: TGCGCCAGCAGTGGGAGCCACGGGACTGCCAATGAGCAGTTCTTC.

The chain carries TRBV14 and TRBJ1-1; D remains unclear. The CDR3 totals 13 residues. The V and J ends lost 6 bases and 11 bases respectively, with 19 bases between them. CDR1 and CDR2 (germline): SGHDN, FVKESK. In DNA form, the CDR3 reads TGTGCCAGCAGGCGGACCCCGTCTTATTCGGCTTTCTTT. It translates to CASRRTPSYSAFF.